The T cell receptor (beta chain) under discussion was sequenced for a study of cytomegalovirus exposure and HLA in healthy donors. Study overall: Unique TCRs numbering some 80 million, obtained from HLA-typed donors, made up an early data release.

The ends were cut back, 0 bases at V and 3 bases at J, with 9 bases in the middle. The CDR3 extends over 14 amino acids. The germline CDR1 and CDR2 sequences are SGHDT and YYEEEE. PCR was performed using 60 Vbeta and 13 Jbeta primers. The method was immunoSEQ multiplex PCR; TCRdb's version includes in-frame clones alone and lacks a portion of them. The top ten clones hold around 7.2% of a sample with 100,000 to 150,000 clones, about 70% of them seen once. The TCR originated in a male donor in good health and CMV-seronegative. The chain has TRBV5-6 and TRBJ1-2; D possibly corresponds to TRBD1 (6 bases). What was sequenced was PBMCs. The CDR3 reads CASSLGGRYYGYTF. DNA for the CDR3: TGTGCCAGCAGCTTGGGGGGGCGATACTATGGCTACACCTTC. The whole variable domain, filled in from reference TRBV5-6 and TRBJ1-2, reads DAGVTQSPTHLIKTRGQQVTLRCSPKSGHDTVSWYQQALGQGPQFIFQYYEEEERQRGNFPDRFSGHQFPNYSSELNVNALLLGDSALYLCASSLGGRYYGYTFGSGTRLTVV.